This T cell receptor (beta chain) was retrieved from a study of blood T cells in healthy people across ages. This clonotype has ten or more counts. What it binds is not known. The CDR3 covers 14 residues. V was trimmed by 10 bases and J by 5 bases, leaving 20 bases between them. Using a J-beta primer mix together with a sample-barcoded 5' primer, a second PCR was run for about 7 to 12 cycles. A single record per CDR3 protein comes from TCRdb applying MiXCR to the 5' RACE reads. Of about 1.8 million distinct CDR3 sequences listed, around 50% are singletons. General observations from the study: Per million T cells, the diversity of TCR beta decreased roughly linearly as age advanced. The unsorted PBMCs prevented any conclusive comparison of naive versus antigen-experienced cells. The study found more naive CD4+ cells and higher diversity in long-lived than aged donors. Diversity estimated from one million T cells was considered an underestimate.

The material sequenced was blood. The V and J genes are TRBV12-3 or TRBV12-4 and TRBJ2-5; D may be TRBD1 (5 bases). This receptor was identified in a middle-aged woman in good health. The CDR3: CATSRSQGWETQYF. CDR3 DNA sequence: TGTGCCACCTCCCGGAGCCAGGGCTGGGAGACCCAGTACTTC.